The source of this T cell receptor beta chain is a study of shared clonotypes between healthy human individuals. Notes on the study in general: All-four-donor shared clonotypes had higher generation probabilities than non-shared clonotypes did. Donor scarcity curtailed the genetic and exposure-history diversity represented herein. The study found about 5% of naive CD4 clonotypes shared across a handful of donors.

The repertoire was sequenced with immunoSEQ multiplex PCR; TCRdb's copy has only in-frame clones and lacks some. The sample has around 2.1 million clones; roughly 95% are singletons. With respect to this clone: Its target is unknown.

The CDR3 covers 11 residues. Trimming removed 6 bases at V and 5 bases at J, with 5 bases between. CDR1 and CDR2 (germline): MDHEN, SYDVKM. Splitting of CD4+ cells produced CD45RA+ naive and CD45RA-negative memory subsets. What was sequenced was naive CD4+ T cells sorted from blood. The subset here: CD45RA+ positively selected. J is TRBJ1-5 and V is TRBV28; D gene unclear. This sequence originates from a man between 18 and 35 years old in good health. This chain's CDR3 is CASRSDQPQHF. The CDR3 DNA is TGTGCCAGCAGGTCTGATCAGCCCCAGCATTTT.